This is a list of T cell receptor beta chains from one sample in a study of cytomegalovirus exposure and HLA in healthy donors. Assay used: immunoSEQ multiplex PCR; TCRdb lists only in-frame clones, some missing. This sample carries tens of thousands of clones, 67% of them seen once, and the ten largest clones take approximately 6.9%. Sequenced sample: PBMCs. The source of these receptors is a woman in her forties or fifties in good health and CMV-seropositive. The CDR3 runs from the conserved cysteine through the conserved F or W. The D gene is left open where the match is weak. Some rows mark clone size as missing; the rest say once, few, many or name a class of expanded clone.

j_call d_call v_call clone_size cdr3_nt cdr3_aa
TRBJ1-6 TRBD1 TRBV30 once TGTGCCTGGAGTCGGGACAGCCAAAATTCACCCCTCCACTTT CAWSRDSQNSPLHF
TRBJ2-3 - TRBV6-5 - TGTGCCAGCAGTTCCGACAGAGATACGCAGTATTTT CASSSDRDTQYF
TRBJ1-4 - TRBV4-1 - TGCGCCAGCAGCCTAGGCGGTTCAACTAATGAAAAACTGTTTTTT CASSLGGSTNEKLFF
TRBJ2-1 - TRBV11-3 - TGTGCCAGCAGCTTAGAAGTTCAGGGCTACAATGAGCAGTTCTTC CASSLEVQGYNEQFF
TRBJ1-1 - TRBV11-3 once TGTGCCAGCAGCTTAGACAGGGAGGACACTGAAGCTTTCTTT CASSLDREDTEAFF
TRBJ2-3 TRBD2 TRBV5-1 - TGCGCCAGCGACCCTAGCGGGGGAGGAGATACGCAGTATTTT CASDPSGGGDTQYF
TRBJ1-4 TRBD1 TRBV27 - TGTGCCAGCAGTTTATCTCAGGGGGCTCCGAATGAAAAACTGTTTTTT CASSLSQGAPNEKLFF
TRBJ2-1 TRBD2 TRBV6-6 - TGTGCCAGCAGTGACGGACTAGCGACACGATGCTTCTTC CASSDGLATRCFF
TRBJ1-1 - TRBV7-6 - TGTGCCAGCAGCAGCGACAGGAACACTGAAGCTTTCTTT CASSSDRNTEAFF
TRBJ2-3 TRBD2 TRBV5-1 few TGCGCCAGCAGCTTGGACGGGGGGATGGGCACAGATACGCAGTATTTT CASSLDGGMGTDTQYF
TRBJ1-3 - TRBV5-1 few TGCGCCAGCAGCCCGCAGTTACCTGGAAACACCATATATTTT CASSPQLPGNTIYF
TRBJ1-1 - TRBV6-5 - TGTGCCAGCAGTTACGCGCTGAACACTGAAGCTTTCTTT CASSYALNTEAFF
TRBJ2-1 - TRBV29-1 - TGCAGCGTAGCAAGCGTCAGCTCCTACAATGAGCAGTTCTTC CSVASVSSYNEQFF